This TCR beta chain comes out of a study of CD8+CD57+ T cells in acquired aplastic anemia. About the research overall: Yields of DNA that came from sorted CD4+ and CD8+ cells averaged 3.2 ug. CD4+ cells from healthy donors averaged roughly 10 million reads. Study results and limitations: Sharing between patients and controls was observed for 25 to 30 CD8+ CDR3 sequences. CD8+ Simpson's diversity did not differ significantly between patients and controls.

A remark on this clonotype: Its target is unknown. The junction departs from germline at one end; a sequencing error may be responsible.

The TCR beta profiling, which covered VDJ combination and CDR3 sequence, was carried out using genomic DNA as the template. In TCRdb, the reads were re-called with MiXCR into one record per CDR3 protein. The repertoire consists of about 180,000 distinct CDR3 sequences, with approximately 49% occurring once and the leading ten covering under 3.5%. This sequence originates from a human donor in good health. Sequencing input: sorted CD4+, CD8+, or CD8+CD57+ T cells (not recorded which) from PBMCs.

The CDR3 sequence: CASSHYTEAFF. CDR3 nucleotide sequence: TGCGCCAGCAGTCATTACACTGAAGCTTTCTTT. The gene calls are TRBV5-4 and TRBJ1-1; the D is unclear. The CDR3 covers 11 residues. Germline values: CDR1 SGHNT, CDR2 YYREEE (reference sequence). The complete variable domain, with remaining parts taken from reference TRBV5-4 and TRBJ1-1, reads ETGVTQSPTHLIKTRGQQVTLRCSSQSGHNTVSWYQQALGQGPQFIFQYYREEENGRGNFPPRFSGLQFPNYSSELNVNALELDDSALYLCASSHYTEAFFGQGTRLTVV.